This T cell receptor beta chain was sequenced in a study of blood T cell repertoires in COVID-19. In the study overall: Acute and convalescent COVID-19 samples came from the United States, Italy and Spain. Sources were T cells, B-cell-depleted T cells, or PBMCs; the material itself was cDNA or gDNA.

It was during active infection that Seattle patients were enrolled and then longitudinally followed. Data came from immunoSEQ multiplex PCR; TCRdb stores just in-frame clones and leaves some out. The table lists around 200,000 clones, 65% to 85% of them singletons. The length of the CDR3 is 17 residues. J gave up 2 bases and V 10 bases, and 9 bases lay outside the gene matches. CDR1 KGHDR and CDR2 SFDVKD come from the germline V gene. The origin of this receptor is a woman aged 40 to 50 with COVID-19, enrolled during active disease. V and J are TRBV24-1 and TRBJ2-1; TRBD2 matches at 14 bases. The sequencing sample was made of peripheral blood. The CDR3 DNA reads TGTGCCACATCCGGGACTAGCGGGAGAAGGACCTACAATGAGCAGTTCTTC. Its protein product is CATSGTSGRRTYNEQFF.